This T cell receptor beta chain was recorded in a study of cytomegalovirus exposure and HLA in healthy donors. Findings of the study overall: The study flagged about 150 TCR beta chains as cytomegalovirus-associated. Versus the roughly 670-donor mean, an Asian-associated ancestry cluster reportedly showed fewer N-insertions in a later analysis. Later analysis revealed greater clonal expansion in HLA-associated TCR beta chains than in equally common others.

Vbeta (60) and Jbeta (13) primers were used in the PCR. Original analysis: A later analysis counted approximately 88 million unique TCR beta chains, around 10 million shared. Generated by immunoSEQ multiplex PCR, the TCRdb table keeps only in-frame clones and is missing some. V, J and clone size reflect that table, while D and trimming were determined from the DNA. The sample records over 100,000 clones, nearly 75% being singletons. In this sample, this clone turned up a few times. The antigen remains unidentified. CDR1 is SGHRS, CDR2 YFSETQ, per germline. The CDR3 is 14 residues long. The germline V and J ends were trimmed by 0 bases and 3 bases, with 10 bases remaining between them.

The clonotype comes from a man aged 30 to 45 in good health and CMV-seropositive. Source material: PBMCs. The gene calls are TRBV5-1 and TRBJ2-7, with D maybe TRBD2 (6 bases). The DNA of the CDR3 is TGCGCCAGCAGCTTGGTTGGAGGGAACTACGAGCAGTACTTC. The encoded protein is CASSLVGGNYEQYF.